This T cell receptor beta chain was captured by sequencing in a study of Ad26.COV2.S vaccination and SARS-CoV-2 variants (dated by TCRdb to the early 2020s). Study-level background: Donors in the vaccine arm were drawn from COV1001, a phase I-IIa trial of Ad26.COV2.S in healthy adults that was multicentre, randomized, double-blind and placebo-controlled. Dosing of Ad26.COV2.S was intramuscular, at either 5x10^10 or 1x10^11 viral particles, delivered as one shot or as two shots spaced 56 days apart. TCRbeta repertoire sequencing was used to assess the specificity and breadth of SARS-CoV-2-reactive T cell receptors after Ad26.COV2.S vaccination. A total of roughly 32 samples were included in the TCR-sequenced set, comprising roughly 20 Ad26.COV2.S vaccine recipients, 5 placebo recipients and 8 SARS-CoV-2 convalescent individuals. Participants in the trial were split at random into five groups of five each, receiving low-dose or high-dose Ad26.COV2.S once or twice, or else placebo on both occasions. Investigators remained blinded to trial group allocation during experiments and outcome assessment.

The sample's treatment or condition, from its label and the paper: some 20 received Ad26.COV2.S at low or high dose, single or two shots; several received placebo; per-sample allocation not given. Repertoires of vaccine and placebo recipients were sequenced from samples taken on day 63 after the first injection. Between 29 July and 7 August 2020, Cohort 1b enrolled approximately 26 adults aged 18-55 years at one site in Boston, USA. Ad26.COV2.S consisted of a replication-incompetent adenovirus type 26 vector by which a prefusion-stabilized SARS-CoV-2 spike protein from the original Wuhan strain was expressed. General study outcomes and caveats: Non-spike TCR breadth was comparable between vaccine and placebo recipients, consistent with the vaccine containing only spike. The study was not powered for comparison of responses between vaccine doses or regimens. Higher spike-specific TCR breadth was observed in Ad26.COV2.S recipients than in placebo recipients (P = 0.0014). Substantial breadth of spike-specific CD8+ and CD4+ T cell responses was reported after vaccination. According to the authors, total T cell responses may have been underestimated by the TCR breadth and depth analyses.

The germline ends are 14 bases apart after V is trimmed by 0 bases and J by 2 bases. The germline V gene sets CDR1 to SGDLS and CDR2 to YYNGEE. There are 17 amino acids in the CDR3, from cysteine to phenylalanine inclusive. Only the CDR3 portion is preserved as DNA: 51 bases, with reading frame beginning at the first base. TCRbeta CDR3 regions were sequenced with the immunoSEQ Assay. After extraction, genomic DNA underwent amplification by bias-controlled multiplex PCR, followed by high-throughput sequencing. The original methods were these. To quantify the absolute abundance of every unique TCRbeta CDR3 region, sequences were collapsed and filtered. Usable DNA was measured by amplifying reference genes present in all nucleated cells, and TCRbeta template counts were normalized to that usable DNA to estimate T cell fraction. Repertoire TCRs were annotated as SARS-CoV-2-specific when V gene, CDR3 amino acid sequence and J gene were exactly matched to a known reactive TCR set. The reference SARS-CoV-2 TCR set was derived from MIRA and filtered for enrichment in COVID-19-positive ImmuneCODE repertoires, a step that removed public or cross-reactive TCRs. Based on the MIRA antigens, annotated TCRs were further analysed at the level of specific ORF or position within ORF. Depth was the summed frequency of annotated unique rearrangements, while breadth was defined as annotated unique rearrangements over total unique productive rearrangements. TCR breadth was compared between groups using two-sided Wilcoxon rank-sum tests. TCRdb retrieved this table from immuneACCESS and kept in-frame rearrangements only. Not all clones are present; in checked studies, unresolved V genes account for under half, and no reason is known for the remainder. V and J calls and clone size are as listed in that table; D and trimming were resolved from the DNA. The sample table records roughly 500,000 clones; around 88% of these occur just once. The ten largest clones add up to roughly 13% of the sample.

On this clone: Its binding antigen is unknown. Qualities for individual bases were not recorded, and no much larger clone is one base off.

The V and J segments used are TRBV9 and TRBJ2-2, with the D gene not clear enough to name. The receptor's source is a person between 18 and 60 years old who received the Ad26.COV2.S COVID-19 vaccine or a placebo. Sample: peripheral blood, taken in a trial of Ad26.COV2.S vaccine versus placebo. The DNA sequence reads TGTGCCAGCAGCGTAGATTTAGGCAGGCCCAACACCGGGGAGCTGTTTTTT. The encoded protein is CASSVDLGRPNTGELFF.